Shown below are 9 T cell receptor beta chains from a single sample sequenced in a study of beta chain features in type 1 diabetes. The whole isolated RNA underwent reverse transcription, so sequencing captured expressed TCRB transcripts. Clones were sequenced by immunoSEQ multiplex PCR, and TCRdb holds only the in-frame ones, with some missing. This table has about 620,000 clones, roughly a sixth appearing once. Input material: naive CD4+ T cells from blood. These receptors all stem from a man aged 18-30 years in good health.

The chain employs TRBV7-9 and TRBJ2-1; TRBD1 aligns across 8 bases. The CDR3 loop spans 15 amino acids. Looked up from germline, CDR1 is SEHNR and CDR2 is FQNEAQ (reference sequence). J lost 7 bases, V lost 1 base, and 6 bases had no gene match. The CDR3 here is CASSLESGQGNEQFF. The CDR3, as DNA: TGTGCCAGCAGCTTAGAATCCGGACAGGGTAATGAGCAGTTCTTC.

This clone was detected only a few times. The chain links TRBV28 to TRBJ1-2; the D gene is possibly TRBD1 (5 bases). With 6 bases removed from V and 5 bases from J, the gap between germline ends came to 16 bases. The length of the CDR3 is 14 residues. From germline, CDR1 is MDHEN and CDR2 SYDVKM. The CDR3 DNA sequence: TGTGCCAGCAGCCTACTAGACAGTGCGTATGGCTACACCTTC. Protein product: CASSLLDSAYGYTF.

CDR3 amino acids: CASSLVSGSTDTQYF. CDR3 sequence (DNA): TGCGCCAGCAGCTTGGTCTCAGGGAGCACAGATACGCAGTATTTT. V is TRBV5-1 and J is TRBJ2-3, with D possibly being TRBD1 (5 bases). The V and J ends lost 0 bases and 0 bases respectively, with 8 bases between them. There are 15 residues in the CDR3. Germline assignment: CDR1 SGHRS and CDR2 YFSETQ.

The rearrangement links TRBV5-1 to TRBJ1-2; TRBD1 matches at 7 bases. The ends lost 4 bases at V and 8 bases at J; junction bases unmatched: 5. CDR3 size: 12 residues. Germline assignment: CDR1 SGHRS and CDR2 YFSETQ. CDR3 sequence reads: CASSGRQGGYTF. CDR3 sequence (DNA): TGCGCCAGCAGCGGGAGACAGGGCGGCTACACCTTC.

The chain joins TRBV28 to TRBJ2-2; TRBD1 matches 8 bases. The germline V gene has CDR1 MDHEN and CDR2 SYDVKM. The V and J ends lost 5 bases and 1 base, in that order; junction bases with no gene match: 3. This CDR3 is 15 amino acids long. The CDR3: CASSPDRGNTGELFF. CDR3 in DNA: TGTGCCAGCAGTCCTGACAGGGGGAACACCGGGGAGCTGTTTTTT.

The rearrangement links TRBV6-5 to TRBJ2-1; D may correspond to TRBD1 or TRBD2 (5 bases each). The germline V gene encodes CDR1 MNHEY and CDR2 SVGAGI. This CDR3 has 14 amino acids. Trimming pared 7 bases from V and 3 bases from J, leaving 13 bases between. The CDR3 nucleotides are TGTGCCAGCACGGGGCTAGGGAACTACAATGAGCAGTTCTTC. The encoded protein is CASTGLGNYNEQFF.

This chain links TRBV7-2 with TRBJ2-1; the D gene could be TRBD1 or TRBD2 (5 bases each). The V gene's germline CDR1 is SGHTA and CDR2 FQGNSA. The CDR3 contains 15 residues. V lost 3 bases to trimming and J lost 4 bases, with 13 bases between them. The CDR3 sequence: CASSLGVREYNEQFF. The CDR3 DNA reads TGTGCCAGCAGCTTGGGGGTTCGGGAATACAATGAGCAGTTCTTC. Variable domain in full (rest from reference TRBV7-2 and TRBJ2-1): GAGVSQSPSNKVTEKGKDVELRCDPISGHTALYWYRQSLGQGLEFLIYFQGNSAPDKSGLPSDRFSAERTGGSVSTLTIQRTQQEDSAVYLCASSLGVREYNEQFFGPGTRLTVL.

J is TRBJ2-3 and V is TRBV28; D is unclear. The germline CDR1 and CDR2 sequences are MDHEN and SYDVKM. Trimming removed 6 bases from V and 11 bases from J, with 15 bases in between. The CDR3 covers 12 residues. CDR3 residues: CASRVGRKKQYF. CDR3 sequence (DNA): TGTGCCAGCAGGGTCGGACGGAAGAAGCAGTATTTT.

The chain uses TRBV14 and TRBJ2-7, with a possible D match to TRBD1 (5 bases). V shed 4 bases and J shed 2 bases, with 15 bases lying between them. This CDR3 is 15 amino acids long. The germline CDR1 and CDR2 sequences are SGHDN and FVKESK. In DNA, the CDR3 is TGTGCCAGCAGCCCGACAGTGAAGAGAACCTACGAGCAGTACTTC. Amino acids: CASSPTVKRTYEQYF.